What follows are 24 T cell receptor beta chains derived from one specimen sequenced in a study of cytomegalovirus exposure and HLA in healthy donors. PCR involved 60 Vbeta and 13 Jbeta primers. Libraries were prepared by immunoSEQ multiplex PCR; TCRdb keeps only in-frame clonotypes and omits some of them. Here the sample spans roughly 86,000 clones, around 71% being singletons. Sequenced: PBMCs. Source of these receptors: a man aged 60 to 69 in good health and CMV-seronegative.

In its sample, this clone was seen a few times. The V call is TRBV7-9, the J call TRBJ1-1, with TRBD1 matching 8 bases. In germline, CDR1 is SEHNR, CDR2 FQNEAQ (reference sequence). The CDR3 consists of 14 residues. V dropped 6 bases and J dropped 1; count of bases not matched to a gene: 4. The CDR3 region is CASRQGGRNTEAFF. CDR3 coding DNA: TGTGCCAGCAGACAGGGGGGTCGGAACACTGAAGCTTTCTTT.

This clone was detected only once. The chain combines TRBV7-8 with TRBJ2-2; tentative D call: TRBD2 (6 bases). V lost 4 bases to trimming and J lost 5 bases, with 14 bases between them. Germline lookup yields CDR1 SGHVS and CDR2 FQNEAQ. The CDR3 length is 15 residues. This CDR3 is CASSSLGGGTGELFF. In nucleotides, the CDR3 is TGTGCCAGCAGCTCCCTCGGGGGTGGGACCGGGGAGCTGTTTTTT.

CDR3 bases: TGTGCCAGCAGTGAAGAGCTAGCGGGAGTGGAGCAGTACTTC. It specifies CASSEELAGVEQYF. The J gene is TRBJ2-7, the V gene TRBV6-1; 10 nucleotides agree with TRBD2. With V trimmed by 1 base and J by 7 bases, 4 bases remained unmatched. Germline CDR1 is MNHNS and CDR2 is SASEGT. The length of the CDR3 is 14 residues.

The gene calls are TRBV4-1 and TRBJ2-7, with a weak D call TRBD2 (6 bases). Germline CDR1 is MGHRA and CDR2 is YSYEKL. V was shortened by 4 bases and J by 6 bases, with 13 bases between the two germline ends. The CDR3 spans 13 residues. The CDR3 here is CASSLRQGGEQYF. As DNA, the CDR3 is TGCGCCAGCAGCCTACGGCAGGGAGGCGAGCAGTACTTC.

V is TRBV2 and J is TRBJ2-1, with D tentatively TRBD1 (5 bases). The CDR3 sequence is 12 residues long. V was trimmed by 8 bases and J by 9 bases, leaving 14 bases between them. In germline, CDR1 is SNHLY, CDR2 FYNNEI. The CDR3 protein is CASSVEQGEQFF. The CDR3, as DNA: TGTGCCAGCTCCGTGGAGCAGGGTGAGCAGTTCTTC.

This chain links TRBV29-1 with TRBJ2-1; 8 positions agree with TRBD1. The V gene's germline CDR1 is SQVTM and CDR2 ANQGSEA. Trimming removed 7 bases from V and 4 bases from J; junction bases left unmatched: 3. The CDR3 is 12 amino acids. DNA of the CDR3: TGCAGCGCCGGGACAGGATACAATGAGCAGTTCTTC. Translating it yields CSAGTGYNEQFF.

The chain recombines TRBV7-2 with TRBJ2-3, with 8 bases that match TRBD2. CDR3 size: 15 residues. CDR1 SGHTA and CDR2 FQGNSA come from the germline V gene. The trim removed 1 base at V and 2 bases at J, leaving 2 bases unmatched. This CDR3 reads CASSLELAVTDTQYF. The CDR3 nucleotides are TGTGCCAGCAGCTTAGAACTAGCGGTCACAGATACGCAGTATTTT.

The V call is TRBV11-2, the J call TRBJ2-5; 13 nucleotides match TRBD2. The CDR3 length is 15 residues. The V segment lost 2 bases and the J segment 5 bases; nucleotides outside the gene matches: 2. Germline CDR1 reads SGHAT; CDR2 reads FQNNGV. The CDR3 sequence: CASSLTSGGAETQYF. CDR3 bases: TGTGCCAGCAGCTTAACTAGCGGGGGGGCGGAGACCCAGTACTTC.

This clone was picked up a small number of times. The rearrangement uses TRBV6-5 and TRBJ2-1; 7 bases agree with TRBD2. The CDR3 totals 14 residues. Trimming at V came to 6 bases and at J to 4 bases, leaving 6 bases not matched to a gene. Germline V gene lookup returns CDR1 MNHEY and CDR2 SVGAGI. The CDR3 sequence is CASSSGLPYNEQFF. The CDR3 DNA is TGTGCCAGCAGCTCGGGACTACCTTACAATGAGCAGTTCTTC.

The V call is TRBV14, the J call TRBJ2-2; 7 positions agree with TRBD2. This CDR3 has 15 amino acids. Germline V lookup: CDR1 SGHDN, CDR2 FVKESK. The V gene end was trimmed by 4 bases and the J gene end by 5 bases; junction bases not matched to a gene: 7. In nucleotides, the CDR3 is TGTGCCAGCAGCCGTCCCGACGGGGGGACCGGGGAGCTGTTTTTT. Protein: CASSRPDGGTGELFF.

This clone was detected only a few times. The chain joins TRBV19 to TRBJ1-1; D is perhaps TRBD1 (6 bases). Germline V gives CDR1 LNHDA, CDR2 SQIVND (reference sequence). The V gene lost 3 bases and the J gene lost 4 bases, with 15 bases spanning the gap. CDR3 size: 15 residues. CDR3 DNA sequence: TGTGCCAGTAGTATGGGCTTTCGAGGGGGCACTGAAGCTTTCTTT. Translated, it gives CASSMGFRGGTEAFF.

This clone was detected only a few times. The chain combines TRBV4-1 with TRBJ1-3, with D tentatively TRBD1 (6 bases). V gave up 0 bases and J gave up 3 bases, with 12 bases separating them. This CDR3 spans 16 amino acids. CDR1 is MGHRA, CDR2 YSYEKL, per germline. The CDR3 reads CASSQDWGLGGNTIYF. In DNA form, the CDR3 reads TGCGCCAGCAGCCAAGACTGGGGGCTTGGTGGAAACACCATATATTTT.

This chain uses TRBV5-4 with TRBJ2-2; 14 bases are shared with TRBD2. Germline CDR1 and CDR2: SGHNT and YYREEE (reference sequence). Trimming took 4 bases from V and 9 from J; bases not matched to a gene: 5. The CDR3 has 15 amino acids. The CDR3 sequence is CASSPGLAGVRELFF. DNA of the CDR3: TGTGCCAGCAGCCCGGGACTAGCGGGAGTCAGGGAGCTGTTTTTT.

The V call is TRBV29-1, the J call TRBJ2-2; possible D gene TRBD1, 6 bases. Germline V gives CDR1 SQVTM, CDR2 ANQGSEA. The CDR3 is 13 amino acids. Trimming stripped 7 bases from V and 7 bases from J, with 16 bases between. As DNA, the CDR3 is TGCAGCGCCGGACAGTTGGAATTCGGGGAGCTGTTTTTT. It translates to CSAGQLEFGELFF.

This chain uses TRBV7-2 with TRBJ1-6; D is undetermined. The V end was cut by 2 bases, the J end by 8 bases, with 16 bases between. The V gene's germline CDR1 is SGHTA and CDR2 FQGNSA. There are 16 residues in the CDR3. The CDR3 sequence is CASSLNRPRADSPLHF. For the CDR3, the DNA is TGTGCCAGCAGCTTAAATCGGCCCCGAGCGGATTCACCCCTCCACTTT.

The chain joins TRBV15 to TRBJ2-7; a possible D gene is TRBD1 (6 bases). The CDR3 covers 15 residues. V lost 0 bases and J lost 2, with 11 bases in between. Per the germline V gene, CDR1 is LNHNV and CDR2 is YYDKDF (reference sequence). CDR3 amino acids: CATSRDRSGAYEQYF. The CDR3 bases are TGTGCCACCAGCAGAGATAGGTCAGGGGCCTACGAGCAGTACTTC.

CDR3 sequence reads: CASSSSFSGSAGELFF. In nucleotides, the CDR3 is TGTGCCAGCAGTTCCTCCTTTAGCGGGAGCGCCGGGGAGCTGTTTTTT. The V gene is TRBV28, the J gene TRBJ2-2, with TRBD2 matching over 9 bases. J was trimmed by 6 bases and V by 4 bases; bases with no gene match: 9. The CDR3 consists of 16 residues. The germline V gene encodes CDR1 MDHEN and CDR2 SYDVKM.

This clone was counted only a few times. J is TRBJ2-7 and V is TRBV27; TRBD1 is a possible D gene (5 bases). Germline V CDR1 and CDR2: MNHEY, SMNVEV (reference sequence). The V and J ends lost 3 bases and 1 base respectively, with 10 bases between them. This CDR3 has 14 amino acids. CDR3 protein: CASSFQGRSYEQYF. The CDR3 nucleotides are TGTGCCAGCAGTTTCCAGGGTAGATCCTACGAGCAGTACTTC.

The chain employs TRBV28 and TRBJ2-3; D call uncertain. This CDR3 is 11 amino acids long. Germline V gives CDR1 MDHEN, CDR2 SYDVKM. Trimming removed 6 bases from V and 5 bases from J, with 6 bases in between. DNA of the CDR3: TGTGCCAGCAGCACTCAAGATACGCAGTATTTT. Encoded protein: CASSTQDTQYF.

The genes are TRBV2 and TRBJ2-5; D is ambiguous. Trimming removed 8 bases at V and 3 bases at J, with 10 bases between. The CDR3 contains 12 residues. Germline V gives CDR1 SNHLY, CDR2 FYNNEI. CDR3 DNA sequence: TGTGCCAGCCAGTTCCGGGAAGAGACCCAGTACTTC. Its protein product is CASQFREETQYF.

The chain joins TRBV5-1 to TRBJ2-5; a possible D gene is TRBD1 (5 bases). The CDR3 extends over 14 amino acids. V lost 4 bases, J lost 0 bases, and 10 bases lay in between. CDR1 and CDR2 from the germline V gene are SGHRS and YFSETQ. The CDR3 protein is CASSPVRDQETQYF. As DNA, the CDR3 is TGCGCCAGCAGCCCCGTCAGGGACCAAGAGACCCAGTACTTC.

This clone was detected only a few times. The rearrangement links TRBV15 to TRBJ2-5; D is perhaps TRBD2 (7 bases). V lost 5 bases and J lost 1, with 17 bases in between. The CDR3 spans 16 residues. Germline V CDR1 and CDR2: LNHNV, YYDKDF (reference sequence). The CDR3 DNA follows: TGTGCCACCAGCGACCCCCTGGGGGGGGCCCAAGAGACCCAGTACTTC. Protein product: CATSDPLGGAQETQYF.

The chain joins TRBV7-8 to TRBJ2-5, with D possibly TRBD2 on 5 matching bases. Matching the DNA end better, TRBJ2-7 makes the J call doubtful. CDR1 and CDR2 (germline): SGHVS, FQNEAQ. This CDR3 spans 17 amino acids. The CDR3 sequence is CASSFKGTLGISYEQYF. As DNA, the CDR3 is TGTGCCAGCAGCTTCAAGGGAACACTAGGGATCTCCTACGAGCAGTACTTC.

The CDR3 sequence: CASSVGTGYTGELFF. CDR3 in DNA: TGTGCCAGCAGTGTAGGGACAGGGTACACCGGGGAGCTGTTTTTT. The genes are TRBV2 and TRBJ2-2; 9 nucleotides agree with TRBD1. This CDR3 comprises 15 residues. Germline V gives CDR1 SNHLY, CDR2 FYNNEI. V was pared by 4 bases and J by 3 bases, with 3 bases of the junction left unmatched.